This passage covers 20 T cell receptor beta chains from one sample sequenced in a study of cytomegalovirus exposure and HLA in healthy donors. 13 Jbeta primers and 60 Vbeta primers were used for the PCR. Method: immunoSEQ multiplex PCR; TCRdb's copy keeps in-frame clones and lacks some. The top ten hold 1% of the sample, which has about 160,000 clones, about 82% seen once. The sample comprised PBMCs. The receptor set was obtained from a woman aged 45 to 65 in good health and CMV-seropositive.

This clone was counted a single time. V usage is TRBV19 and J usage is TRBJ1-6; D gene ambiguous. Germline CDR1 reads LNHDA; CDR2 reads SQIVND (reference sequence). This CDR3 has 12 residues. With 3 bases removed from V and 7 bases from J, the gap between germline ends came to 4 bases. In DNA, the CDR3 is TGTGCCAGTAGTATGCAGAATTCACCCCTCCACTTT. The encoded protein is CASSMQNSPLHF.

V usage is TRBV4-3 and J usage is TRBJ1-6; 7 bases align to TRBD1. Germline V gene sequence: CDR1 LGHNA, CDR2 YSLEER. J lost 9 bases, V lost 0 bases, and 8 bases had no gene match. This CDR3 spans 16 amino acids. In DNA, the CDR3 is TGCGCCAGCAGCCAAGATTTGGTACAGGGGAGTTCACCCCTCCACTTT. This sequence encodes CASSQDLVQGSSPLHF.

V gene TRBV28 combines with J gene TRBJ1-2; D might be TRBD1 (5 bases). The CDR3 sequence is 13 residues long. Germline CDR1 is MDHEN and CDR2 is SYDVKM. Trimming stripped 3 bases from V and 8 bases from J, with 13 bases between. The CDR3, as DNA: TGTGCCAGCAGTTTGGGGGGAGTGACGGGCTACACCTTC. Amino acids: CASSLGGVTGYTF.

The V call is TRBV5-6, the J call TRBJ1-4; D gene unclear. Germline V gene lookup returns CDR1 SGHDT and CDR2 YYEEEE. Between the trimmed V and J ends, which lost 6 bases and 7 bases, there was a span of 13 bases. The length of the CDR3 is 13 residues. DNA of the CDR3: TGTGCCAGCACCCCAGGCGTCGGTGAAAAACTGTTTTTT. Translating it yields CASTPGVGEKLFF.

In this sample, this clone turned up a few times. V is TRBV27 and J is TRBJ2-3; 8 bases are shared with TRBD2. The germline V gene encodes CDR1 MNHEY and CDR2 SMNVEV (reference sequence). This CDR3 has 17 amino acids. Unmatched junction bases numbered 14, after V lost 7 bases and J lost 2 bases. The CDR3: CASTAIAGRLSTDTQYF. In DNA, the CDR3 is TGTGCCAGCACCGCGATAGCGGGGCGCCTCTCCACAGATACGCAGTATTTT.

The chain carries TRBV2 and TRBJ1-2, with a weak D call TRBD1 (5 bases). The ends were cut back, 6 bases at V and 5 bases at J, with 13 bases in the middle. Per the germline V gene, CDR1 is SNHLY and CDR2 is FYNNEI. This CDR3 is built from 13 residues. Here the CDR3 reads CASSLSGLYGYTF. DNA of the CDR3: TGTGCCAGCAGCTTATCGGGACTTTATGGCTACACCTTC. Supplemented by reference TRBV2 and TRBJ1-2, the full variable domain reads EPEVTQTPSHQVTQMGQEVILRCVPISNHLYFYWYRQILGQKVEFLVSFYNNEISEKSEIFDDQFSVERPDGSNFTLKIRSTKLEDSAMYFCASSLSGLYGYTFGSGTRLTVV.

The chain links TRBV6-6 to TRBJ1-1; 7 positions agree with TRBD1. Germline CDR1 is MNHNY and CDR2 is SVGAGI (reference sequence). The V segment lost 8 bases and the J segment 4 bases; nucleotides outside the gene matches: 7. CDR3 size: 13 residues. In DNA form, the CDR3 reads TGTGCCAGCGGGTACGGGACAGCCACTGAAGCTTTCTTT. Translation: CASGYGTATEAFF.

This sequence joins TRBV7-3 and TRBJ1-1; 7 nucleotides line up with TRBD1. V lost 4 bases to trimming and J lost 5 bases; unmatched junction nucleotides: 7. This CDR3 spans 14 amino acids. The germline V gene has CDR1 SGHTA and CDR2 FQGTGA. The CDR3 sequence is CASSYQGGSTEAFF. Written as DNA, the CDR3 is TGTGCCAGCAGCTACCAAGGGGGCTCGACTGAAGCTTTCTTT. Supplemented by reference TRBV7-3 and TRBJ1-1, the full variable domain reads GAGVSQTPSNKVTEKGKYVELRCDPISGHTALYWYRQSLGQGPEFLIYFQGTGAADDSGLPNDRFFAVRPEGSVSTLKIQRTERGDSAVYLCASSYQGGSTEAFFGQGTRLTVV.

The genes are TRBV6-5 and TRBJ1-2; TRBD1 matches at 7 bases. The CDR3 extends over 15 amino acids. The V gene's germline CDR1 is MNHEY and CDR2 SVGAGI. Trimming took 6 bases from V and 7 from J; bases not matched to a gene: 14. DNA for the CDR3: TGTGCCAGCAGGTACGCGGGACAGATAACGGCTGGCTACACCTTC. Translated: CASRYAGQITAGYTF.

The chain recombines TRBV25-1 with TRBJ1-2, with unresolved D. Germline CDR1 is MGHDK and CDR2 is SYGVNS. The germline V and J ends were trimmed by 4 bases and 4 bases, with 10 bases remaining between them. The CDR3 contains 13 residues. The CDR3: CASSGAGVYGYTF. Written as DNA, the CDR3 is TGTGCCAGCAGTGGAGCGGGCGTCTATGGCTACACCTTC.

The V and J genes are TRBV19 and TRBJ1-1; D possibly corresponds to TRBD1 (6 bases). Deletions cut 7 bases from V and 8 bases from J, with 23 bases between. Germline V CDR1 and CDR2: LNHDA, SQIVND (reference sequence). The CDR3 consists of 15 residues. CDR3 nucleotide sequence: TGTGCCAGTAATGAGAACACACAGGGCTGGGTCGAAGCTTTCTTT. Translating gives CASNENTQGWVEAFF.

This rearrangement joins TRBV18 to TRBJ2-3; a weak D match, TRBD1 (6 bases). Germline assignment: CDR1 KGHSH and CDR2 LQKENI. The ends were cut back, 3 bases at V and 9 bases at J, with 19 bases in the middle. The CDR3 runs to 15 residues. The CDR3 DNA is TGTGCCAGCTCACCTCTCAGCGGCAAGAGGGGGACGCAGTATTTT. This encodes CASSPLSGKRGTQYF.

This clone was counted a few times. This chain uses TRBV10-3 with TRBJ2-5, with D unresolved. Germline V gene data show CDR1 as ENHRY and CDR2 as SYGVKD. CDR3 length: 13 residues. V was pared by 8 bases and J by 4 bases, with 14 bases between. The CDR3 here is CAIRRVNGETQYF. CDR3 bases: TGTGCCATCCGCCGGGTTAACGGAGAGACCCAGTACTTC.

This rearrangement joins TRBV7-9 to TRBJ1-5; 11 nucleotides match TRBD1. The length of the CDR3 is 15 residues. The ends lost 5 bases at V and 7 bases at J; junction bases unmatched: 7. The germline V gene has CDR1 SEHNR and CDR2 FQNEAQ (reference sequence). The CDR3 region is CASSLLGQGDQPQHF. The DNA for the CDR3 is TGTGCCAGCAGCCTCCTGGGACAGGGGGACCAGCCCCAGCATTTT.

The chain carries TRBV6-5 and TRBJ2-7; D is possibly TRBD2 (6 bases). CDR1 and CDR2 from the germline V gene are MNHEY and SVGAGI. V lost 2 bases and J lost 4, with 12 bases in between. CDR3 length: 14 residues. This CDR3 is CASSYRDLSYEQYF. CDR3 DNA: TGTGCCAGCAGTTACCGGGACTTATCTTACGAGCAGTACTTC.

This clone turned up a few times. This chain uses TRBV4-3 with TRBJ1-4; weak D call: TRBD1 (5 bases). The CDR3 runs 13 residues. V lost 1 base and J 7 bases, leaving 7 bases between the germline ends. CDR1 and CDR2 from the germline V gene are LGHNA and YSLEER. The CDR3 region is CASSQVQGEKLFF. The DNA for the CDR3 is TGCGCCAGCAGCCAAGTTCAGGGTGAAAAACTGTTTTTT.

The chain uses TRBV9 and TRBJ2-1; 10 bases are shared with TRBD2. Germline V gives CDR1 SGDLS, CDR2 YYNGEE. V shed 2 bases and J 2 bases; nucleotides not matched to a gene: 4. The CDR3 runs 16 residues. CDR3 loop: CASSVIAGGAYNEQFF. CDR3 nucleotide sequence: TGTGCCAGCAGCGTCATAGCGGGAGGAGCCTACAATGAGCAGTTCTTC.

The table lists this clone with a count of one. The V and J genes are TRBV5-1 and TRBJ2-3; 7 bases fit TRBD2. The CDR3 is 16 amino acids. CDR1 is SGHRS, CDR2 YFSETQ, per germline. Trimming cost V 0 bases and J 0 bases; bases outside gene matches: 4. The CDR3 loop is CASSLGLAESTDTQYF. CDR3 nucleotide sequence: TGCGCCAGCAGCTTGGGGCTAGCGGAAAGCACAGATACGCAGTATTTT. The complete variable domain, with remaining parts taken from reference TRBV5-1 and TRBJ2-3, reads KAGVTQTPRYLIKTRGQQVTLSCSPISGHRSVSWYQQTPGQGLQFLFEYFSETQRNKGNFPGRFSGRQFSNSRSEMNVSTLELGDSALYLCASSLGLAESTDTQYFGPGTRLTVL.

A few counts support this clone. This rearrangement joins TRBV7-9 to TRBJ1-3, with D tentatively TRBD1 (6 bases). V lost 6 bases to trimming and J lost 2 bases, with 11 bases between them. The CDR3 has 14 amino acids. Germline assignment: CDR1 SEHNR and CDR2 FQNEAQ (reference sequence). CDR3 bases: TGTGCCAGCAGTCCACAGGGAACTGGAAACACCATATATTTT. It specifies CASSPQGTGNTIYF.

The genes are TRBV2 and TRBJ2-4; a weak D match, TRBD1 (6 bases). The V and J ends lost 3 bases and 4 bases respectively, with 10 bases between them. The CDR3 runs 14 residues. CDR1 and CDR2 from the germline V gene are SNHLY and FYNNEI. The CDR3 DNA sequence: TGTGCCAGCAGTGACTCCGGACAGAAAAACATTCAGTACTTC. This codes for CASSDSGQKNIQYF.